The present T cell receptor (beta chain) was sequenced within a study of blood T cell repertoires in COVID-19. Study background: From the United States, Italy and Spain came samples of acute and convalescent COVID-19.

Profiling relied on immunoSEQ multiplex PCR, and the TCRdb table lists in-frame clones only, not all of them. The table has fewer than 200,000 clones, approximately 80% seen once. Germline CDR1 is SGDLS and CDR2 is YYNGEE. V was pared by 0 bases and J by 3 bases, with 7 bases between. The CDR3 spans 13 residues. Seattle patients were enrolled while actively infected and followed longitudinally. Turning to this clone: This same CDR3 is encoded by further DNA sequences in the sample.

The sequenced sample consisted of peripheral blood. This receptor was obtained from a woman of 80 years or more with COVID-19, enrolled during active disease. This chain joins TRBV9 and TRBJ2-7, with no clear D. The CDR3 DNA is TGTGCCAGCAGCGTAGGTCCAGACTACGAGCAGTACTTC. This gives the protein CASSVGPDYEQYF.